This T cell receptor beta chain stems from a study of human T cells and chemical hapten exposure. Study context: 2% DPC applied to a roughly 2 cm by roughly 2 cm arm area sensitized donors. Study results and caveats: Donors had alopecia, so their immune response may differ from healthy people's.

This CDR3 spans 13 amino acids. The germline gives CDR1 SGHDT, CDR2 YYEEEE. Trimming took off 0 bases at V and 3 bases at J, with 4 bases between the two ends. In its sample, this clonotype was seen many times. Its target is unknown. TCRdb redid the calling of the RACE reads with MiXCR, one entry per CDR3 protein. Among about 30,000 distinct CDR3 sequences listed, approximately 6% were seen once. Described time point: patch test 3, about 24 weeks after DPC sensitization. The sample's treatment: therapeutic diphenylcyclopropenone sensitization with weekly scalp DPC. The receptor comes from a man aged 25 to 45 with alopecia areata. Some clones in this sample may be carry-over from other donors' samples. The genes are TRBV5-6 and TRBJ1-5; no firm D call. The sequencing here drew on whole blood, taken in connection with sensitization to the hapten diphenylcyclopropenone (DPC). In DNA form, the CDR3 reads TGTGCCAGCAGCTTGGGTTACAATCAGCCCCAGCATTTT. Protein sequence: CASSLGYNQPQHF.